These T cell receptor beta chains were read from a single sample in a study of T-cell reconstitution after alpha-beta-depleted transplantation in children. One entry per CDR3 protein results from TCRdb running MiXCR on the PCR reads. Among fewer than 400,000 distinct CDR3 sequences listed, around 20% were seen once. Specimen: PBMCs from the stem cell graft donor, collected from the stem cell graft. These receptor sequences come from a human donor who donated a stem cell graft to a child with acute myeloid leukemia. Each CDR3 is given with its conserved first and last residue. A D gene is named only where the DNA matches it firmly. The listing skips clone size in some rows; elsewhere it reads once, few, many or a size class.

clone_size d_call j_call v_call cdr3_nt cdr3_aa
many TRBD2 TRBJ2-7 TRBV12-3/TRBV12-4 TGTGCCAGCAGTCCCGGACTAGCGGGAATAGGCGAGCAGTACTTC CASSPGLAGIGEQYF
. . TRBJ2-7 TRBV7-9 TGTGCGACGAAAGGGGCCTCCTACGAGCAGTACTTC CATKGASYEQYF
. TRBD2 TRBJ2-1 TRBV20-1 TGCAGTGCTAGAGATCAGGTAGCGGGAGGGCGTATGGAGCAGTTCTTC CSARDQVAGGRMEQFF
. TRBD2 TRBJ2-7 TRBV12-3/TRBV12-4 TGTGCCAGCAGTCCGGGACTAGCCTCCGAGCAGTACTTC CASSPGLASEQYF
few . TRBJ2-4 TRBV20-1 TGCAGTGCCCAGGCAAGGGGAGACATTCAGTACTTC CSAQARGDIQYF
. TRBD2 TRBJ2-2 TRBV14 TGTGCCAGCAGCCTACGGACTAGCGGGAGGGACACCGGGGAGCTGTTTTTT CASSLRTSGRDTGELFF
. . TRBJ2-2 TRBV18 TGTGCCAGCTCACGATCGACACCTCAGGACACCGGGGAGCTGTTTTTT CASSRSTPQDTGELFF
. . TRBJ2-7 TRBV12-3/TRBV12-4 TGTGCCAGCAGTTTAGCATTTAGGGGGAACCAGTACTTC CASSLAFRGNQYF
. . TRBJ2-1 TRBV12-3/TRBV12-4 TGTGCCAGCAGTTTTCGGACAGCGCTCAATGAGCAGTTCTTC CASSFRTALNEQFF
. TRBD1 TRBJ1-1 TRBV12-3/TRBV12-4 TGTGCCAGCAGCTTCACAGGGGACAACACTGAAGCTTTCTTT CASSFTGDNTEAFF